These T cell receptor beta chains were read from a single sample in a study of blood T cell repertoires in COVID-19. Data came from immunoSEQ multiplex PCR; TCRdb stores just in-frame clones and leaves some out. The profile shows more than 150,000 clones, approximately 90% of them singletons. Sequenced sample: peripheral blood. These receptors originate from a woman aged 18-29 years who had recovered from COVID-19. Each CDR3 is given with its conserved first and last residue. Fields, in order: V gene, D gene, J gene, clone size, CDR3 protein, CDR3 DNA. D genes are given only for firm matches. The size of a clone is reported for some rows only, either as once, few or many, or as a class for expanded clones.

V: TRBV27
D: .
J: TRBJ1-1
size: .
CDR3: CASSLSRSNTEAFF
DNA: TGTGCCAGCAGTTTATCCCGTTCTAACACTGAAGCTTTCTTT

V: TRBV4-3
D: TRBD1
J: TRBJ1-5
size: .
CDR3: CASSQSLWGQGYQPQHF
DNA: TGCGCCAGCAGCCAGTCCCTTTGGGGACAGGGGTATCAGCCCCAGCATTTT

V: TRBV5-1
D: .
J: TRBJ1-1
size: .
CDR3: CASSLAVGGEGTEAFF
DNA: TGCGCCAGCAGCTTGGCTGTGGGAGGGGAGGGGACTGAAGCTTTCTTT

V: TRBV12-3/TRBV12-4
D: TRBD2
J: TRBJ2-3
size: once
CDR3: CASKTSGGDTQYF
DNA: TGTGCCAGCAAGACTAGCGGGGGAGATACGCAGTATTTT

V: TRBV9
D: TRBD2
J: TRBJ2-5
size: .
CDR3: CASSIAGGLQETQYF
DNA: TGTGCCAGCAGCATAGCGGGGGGGCTCCAAGAGACCCAGTACTTC

V: TRBV23-1
D: TRBD1
J: TRBJ1-6
size: once
CDR3: CASNVLGQGDSPLHF
DNA: TGCGCCAGCAATGTGTTGGGACAGGGAGATTCACCCCTCCACTTT

V: TRBV5-1
D: TRBD1
J: TRBJ2-5
size: .
CDR3: CASSLGTGGAQETQYF
DNA: TGCGCCAGCAGCTTGGGGACAGGGGGAGCGCAAGAGACCCAGTACTTC

V: TRBV5-1
D: .
J: TRBJ2-7
size: .
CDR3: CASSFLGEQYF
DNA: TGCGCCAGCAGCTTCCTCGGCGAGCAGTACTTC

V: TRBV14
D: .
J: TRBJ1-2
size: .
CDR3: CASSQDEGRPYGYTF
DNA: TGTGCCAGCAGCCAAGATGAGGGCCGGCCATATGGCTACACCTTC

V: TRBV5-6
D: TRBD2
J: TRBJ2-5
size: .
CDR3: CASSLKGRLAGEATQYF
DNA: TGTGCCAGCAGCTTGAAAGGGAGGCTAGCGGGAGAGGCGACCCAGTACTTC

V: TRBV5-1
D: TRBD2
J: TRBJ2-2
size: .
CDR3: CATGLAENTGELFF
DNA: TGCGCCACCGGACTAGCGGAGAACACCGGGGAGCTGTTTTTT

V: TRBV10-3
D: TRBD2
J: TRBJ2-6
size: .
CDR3: CAMGTSGNSGANVLTF
DNA: TGTGCCATGGGGACTAGCGGGAACTCTGGGGCCAACGTCCTGACTTTC

V: TRBV4-1
D: TRBD1
J: TRBJ1-2
size: once
CDR3: CASSLRGEVDYGYTF
DNA: TGCGCCAGCAGCCTCAGGGGGGAAGTCGACTATGGCTACACCTTC

V: TRBV9
D: TRBD2
J: TRBJ2-3
size: .
CDR3: CASSGGTRGDTQYF
DNA: TGTGCCAGCAGCGGAGGGACTAGAGGAGATACGCAGTATTTT

V: TRBV11-2
D: .
J: TRBJ1-2
size: .
CDR3: CASSLGGQSNYGYTF
DNA: TGTGCCAGCAGCTTAGGCGGACAGTCTAACTATGGCTACACCTTC

V: TRBV4-3
D: .
J: TRBJ2-1
size: .
CDR3: CASSQDPDRRNEQFF
DNA: TGCGCCAGCAGCCAAGACCCTGACAGGAGAAATGAGCAGTTCTTC

V: TRBV4-3
D: .
J: TRBJ1-1
size: .
CDR3: CASSQAWTDPNTEAFF
DNA: TGCGCCAGCAGCCAAGCGTGGACAGACCCGAACACTGAAGCTTTCTTT

V: TRBV9
D: .
J: TRBJ2-1
size: .
CDR3: CASSLGGGEVGREQFF
DNA: TGTGCCAGCAGCCTAGGAGGCGGGGAGGTAGGGAGGGAGCAGTTCTTC

V: TRBV29-1
D: TRBD1
J: TRBJ1-1
size: .
CDR3: CSVEFDRVGTEAFF
DNA: TGCAGCGTTGAATTCGACAGGGTTGGCACTGAAGCTTTCTTT

V: TRBV10-3
D: .
J: TRBJ2-1
size: .
CDR3: CAISAPFLGLGNEQFF
DNA: TGTGCCATCAGTGCGCCCTTCCTGGGGCTGGGGAATGAGCAGTTCTTC

V: TRBV18
D: .
J: TRBJ1-1
size: .
CDR3: CASSPDTSEAFF
DNA: TGTGCCAGCTCACCAGACACCTCTGAAGCTTTCTTT

V: TRBV2
D: .
J: TRBJ2-5
size: once
CDR3: CASSGELVETQYF
DNA: TGTGCCAGCAGTGGAGAGTTGGTGGAGACCCAGTACTTC